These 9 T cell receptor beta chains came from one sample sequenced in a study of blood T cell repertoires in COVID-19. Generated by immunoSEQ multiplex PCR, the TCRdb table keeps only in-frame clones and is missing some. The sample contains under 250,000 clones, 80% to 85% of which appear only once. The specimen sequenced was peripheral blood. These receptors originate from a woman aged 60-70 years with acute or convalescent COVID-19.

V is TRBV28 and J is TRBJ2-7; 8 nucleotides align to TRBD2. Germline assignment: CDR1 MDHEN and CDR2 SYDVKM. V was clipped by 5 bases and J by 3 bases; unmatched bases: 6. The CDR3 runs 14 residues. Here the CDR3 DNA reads TGTGCCAGCAGTCGCGGACTAGCCGGCTACGAGCAGTACTTC. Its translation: CASSRGLAGYEQYF.

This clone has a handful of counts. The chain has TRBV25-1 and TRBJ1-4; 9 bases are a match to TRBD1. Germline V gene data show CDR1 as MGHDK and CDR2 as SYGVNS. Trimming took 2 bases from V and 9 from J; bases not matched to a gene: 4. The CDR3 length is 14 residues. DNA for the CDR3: TGTGCCAGCAGTGAACCCGGGACAGGGCAAAAACTGTTTTTT. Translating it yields CASSEPGTGQKLFF.

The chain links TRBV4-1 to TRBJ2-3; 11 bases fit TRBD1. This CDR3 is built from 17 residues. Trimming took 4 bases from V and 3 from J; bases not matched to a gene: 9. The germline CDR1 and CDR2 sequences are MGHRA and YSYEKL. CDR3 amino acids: CASSLLGQGVGTDTQYF. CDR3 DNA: TGCGCCAGCAGCCTGTTGGGACAGGGGGTAGGGACAGATACGCAGTATTTT.

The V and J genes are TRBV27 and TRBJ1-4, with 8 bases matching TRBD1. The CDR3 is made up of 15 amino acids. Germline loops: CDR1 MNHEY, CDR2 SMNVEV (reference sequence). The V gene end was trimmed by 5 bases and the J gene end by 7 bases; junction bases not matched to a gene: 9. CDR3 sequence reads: CASSPSRTGFEKLFF. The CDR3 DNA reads TGTGCCAGCAGTCCCTCTCGGACAGGGTTTGAAAAACTGTTTTTT.

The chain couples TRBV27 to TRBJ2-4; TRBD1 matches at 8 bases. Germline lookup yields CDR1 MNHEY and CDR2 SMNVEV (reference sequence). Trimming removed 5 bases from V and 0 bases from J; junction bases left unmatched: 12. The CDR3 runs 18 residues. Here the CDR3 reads CASSPSKDRALAKNIQYF. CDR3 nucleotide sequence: TGTGCCAGCAGTCCGTCAAAGGACAGGGCACTAGCCAAAAACATTCAGTACTTC.

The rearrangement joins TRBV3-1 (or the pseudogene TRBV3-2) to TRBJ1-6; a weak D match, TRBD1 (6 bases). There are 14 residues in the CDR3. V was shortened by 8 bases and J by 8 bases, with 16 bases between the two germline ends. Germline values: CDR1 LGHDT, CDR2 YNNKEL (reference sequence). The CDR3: CASRKKNRDSPLHF. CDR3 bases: TGTGCCAGCCGAAAGAAGAACAGGGATTCACCCCTCCACTTT.

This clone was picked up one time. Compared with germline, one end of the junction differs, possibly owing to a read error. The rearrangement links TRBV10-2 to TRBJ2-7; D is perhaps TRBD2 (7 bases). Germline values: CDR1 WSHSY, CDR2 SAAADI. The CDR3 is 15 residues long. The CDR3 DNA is TGCGCCAGCAGTGATAGGCGGGGGCCCTCCGACGAGCAGTACTTC. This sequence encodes CASSDRRGPSDEQYF.

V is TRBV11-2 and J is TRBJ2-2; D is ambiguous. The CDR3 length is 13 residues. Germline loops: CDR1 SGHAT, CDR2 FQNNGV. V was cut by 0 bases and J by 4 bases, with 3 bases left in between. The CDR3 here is CASSLDSTGELFF. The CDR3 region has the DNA TGTGCCAGCAGCTTAGATAGCACCGGGGAGCTGTTTTTT.

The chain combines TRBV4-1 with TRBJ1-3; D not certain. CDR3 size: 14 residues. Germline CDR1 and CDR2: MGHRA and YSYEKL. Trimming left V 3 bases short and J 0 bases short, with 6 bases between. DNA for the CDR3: TGCGCCAGCAGCCATACGGGCTCTGGAAACACCATATATTTT. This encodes CASSHTGSGNTIYF.